The entry below gives a single TCR beta chain sequence along with its context. The sample belongs to a study of T cell changes during pregnancy in multiple sclerosis. The V gene lost 6 bases and the J gene lost 6 bases, with 18 bases spanning the gap. Germline CDR1 SGHNT, CDR2 YENEEA. This CDR3 contains 15 residues. The protocol was immunoSEQ multiplex PCR, while the TCRdb copy is restricted to in-frame clones and leaves out a portion. The table records roughly 45,000 clones, 90% of them present only once. This chain connects TRBV11-3 to TRBJ1-5; D perhaps matches TRBD1 (5 bases). The TCR originated in a female donor in good health, enrolled as a control in a pregnancy study. Sequences were derived from peripheral blood, sampled in the first trimester of pregnancy. The CDR3 DNA reads as TGTGCCAGCAGGTCTCGGGGGGAAGGTAGTCAGCCCCAGCATTTT. Translating gives CASRSRGEGSQPQHF.